This is a list of T cell receptor beta chains from one sample in a study of T cells in localized non-small cell lung cancer. Clones were read by immunoSEQ multiplex PCR, and TCRdb kept only the in-frame ones, dropping some. The data contain tens of thousands of clones, 65% to 85% of them singletons. The sample was peripheral blood, taken before any cancer treatment. All receptors come from a female donor older than 55 with stage I lung adenocarcinoma. CDR3s include the opening cysteine and the closing phenylalanine or tryptophan. A D gene is named only where the DNA matches it firmly. Only part of the rows carry a size: once, few, many, or a class if the clone is expanded.

DNA: TGTGCCAGCAGCGACGGGACTAGCGGTATATTCCAAGAGACCCAGTACTTC; CDR3: CASSDGTSGIFQETQYF; size: NA; V: TRBV14; J: TRBJ2-5; D: TRBD2
DNA: TGCGCCAGCAGAAAGGACAGGGACGCGGAGGGCTACACCTTC; CDR3: CASRKDRDAEGYTF; size: NA; V: TRBV5-1; J: TRBJ1-2; D: TRBD1
DNA: TGTGCCAGCAGGTTGACAGTACTTAGCAATCAGCCCCAGCATTTT; CDR3: CASRLTVLSNQPQHF; size: NA; V: TRBV2; J: TRBJ1-5; D: NA
DNA: TGTGCCAGCAGCCGGGACAGGGGATTCGAGACCCAGTACTTC; CDR3: CASSRDRGFETQYF; size: NA; V: TRBV2; J: TRBJ2-5; D: TRBD1
DNA: TGTGCCAGCAGCGTAGGAATAGGGGGAGAGACCCAGTACTTC; CDR3: CASSVGIGGETQYF; size: NA; V: TRBV9; J: TRBJ2-5; D: NA
DNA: TGTGCCAGCAGCTTCCAAGAGGCAGGAGAGACCCAGTACTTC; CDR3: CASSFQEAGETQYF; size: NA; V: TRBV7-9; J: TRBJ2-5; D: NA
DNA: TGCGCCAGCACCCAAGAAGGACAGACACAAGAGACCCAGTACTTC; CDR3: CASTQEGQTQETQYF; size: NA; V: TRBV5-1; J: TRBJ2-5; D: NA
DNA: TGCGCCAGCTCAGGGGGGAGCTCTGGAAACACCATATATTTT; CDR3: CASSGGSSGNTIYF; size: NA; V: TRBV5-1; J: TRBJ1-3; D: TRBD1
DNA: TGTGCCAGCAGCTTCAGGGGAGGTACAGATACGCAGTATTTT; CDR3: CASSFRGGTDTQYF; size: NA; V: TRBV5-8; J: TRBJ2-3; D: NA
DNA: TGTGCCACCAGCAGGCTTAGTGGGGCAGGGGTAGCAGATACGCAGTATTTT; CDR3: CATSRLSGAGVADTQYF; size: NA; V: TRBV15; J: TRBJ2-3; D: NA
DNA: TGTGCCAGCAGCCATGCCGGGACAGGGGAAAACTATGAGCAGTTCTTC; CDR3: CASSHAGTGENYEQFF; size: NA; V: TRBV4-2; J: TRBJ2-1; D: TRBD1
DNA: TGTGCCAGCAGCTCCCTGCTAATAGCGTACAATGAGCAGTTCTTC; CDR3: CASSSLLIAYNEQFF; size: NA; V: TRBV7-2; J: TRBJ2-1; D: NA
DNA: TGTGCCATCAGTGAGTCGAACTCCTACGAGCAGTACTTC; CDR3: CAISESNSYEQYF; size: NA; V: TRBV10-3; J: TRBJ2-7; D: NA
DNA: TGTGCCAGCAGCCGTGGGGGGCTTACATATGTGGACTTC; CDR3: CASSRGGLTYVDF; size: NA; V: TRBV5-4; J: TRBJ2-5; D: NA
DNA: TGTGCCAGCAGCTTAGCTATACTAGGGGGCACCCCTTATGGCTACACCTTC; CDR3: CASSLAILGGTPYGYTF; size: NA; V: TRBV7-2; J: TRBJ1-2; D: TRBD1
DNA: TGTGCCATCCGGGACAGGGTTTATGGCTACACCTTC; CDR3: CAIRDRVYGYTF; size: once; V: TRBV28; J: TRBJ1-2; D: TRBD1
DNA: TGCGCCAGCAGCCAAGATCCCAGTCGTGGAAACACCATATATTTT; CDR3: CASSQDPSRGNTIYF; size: NA; V: TRBV4-1; J: TRBJ1-3; D: NA
DNA: TGTGCCAGTAGCTCCAGGGAAACCGGCCGCAGGAATGAAAAACTGTTTTTT; CDR3: CASSSRETGRRNEKLFF; size: once; V: TRBV19; J: TRBJ1-4; D: NA
DNA: TGTGCCAGCAGCGTAGGACCGAGCTCCTATAATTCACCCCTCCACTTT; CDR3: CASSVGPSSYNSPLHF; size: NA; V: TRBV9; J: TRBJ1-6; D: NA
DNA: TGCGCCAGCAGCAAGGAGGTAGGAGAGACCCAGTACTTC; CDR3: CASSKEVGETQYF; size: NA; V: TRBV5-1; J: TRBJ2-5; D: NA
DNA: TGTGCCAGCAGCGCGCAAAGGAGGGCAGATACGCAGTATTTT; CDR3: CASSAQRRADTQYF; size: once; V: TRBV9; J: TRBJ2-3; D: NA
DNA: TGTGCCAGCAGCTTGGGGTTCAGGGGTAGCAATGAGCAGTTCTTC; CDR3: CASSLGFRGSNEQFF; size: NA; V: TRBV5-4; J: TRBJ2-1; D: NA
DNA: TGTGCCAGCAGCCCGCGACTAGCGGGAGGGGGCCAAGAGACCCAGTACTTC; CDR3: CASSPRLAGGGQETQYF; size: once; V: TRBV7-9; J: TRBJ2-5; D: TRBD2
DNA: TGTGCCAGCAGCGTAGGCCCAGGGGCCGGAAACACCATATATTTT; CDR3: CASSVGPGAGNTIYF; size: NA; V: TRBV9; J: TRBJ1-3; D: NA
DNA: TGCGCCAGCACCCGATGGGGGGAAAAACTGTTTTTT; CDR3: CASTRWGEKLFF; size: NA; V: TRBV10-1; J: TRBJ1-4; D: NA
DNA: TGTGCCAGCAGTCCACGGCCAGCAGGCGGGGGGGAAAAACTGTTTTTT; CDR3: CASSPRPAGGGEKLFF; size: NA; V: TRBV2; J: TRBJ1-4; D: NA
DNA: TGTGCCAGCAGCTTAACTAGCGGAGAGACCCAGTACTTC; CDR3: CASSLTSGETQYF; size: NA; V: TRBV7-3; J: TRBJ2-5; D: NA
DNA: TGTGCCAGCGTCTCTTGGGGACTAGAAGAGGTCGCGTTCAATGAGCAGTTCTTC; CDR3: CASVSWGLEEVAFNEQFF; size: NA; V: TRBV28; J: TRBJ2-1; D: TRBD2
DNA: TGCGCCAGCAGCCAAGAGCAACTAGCGGGAAGGTCTCAGCCGTACACCGGGGAGCTGTTTTTT; CDR3: CASSQEQLAGRSQPYTGELFF; size: NA; V: TRBV4-1; J: TRBJ2-2; D: TRBD2
DNA: TGTGCCAGCAGCCAAGGGAAAGGAGGCGGGAGGTCCTACGAGCAGTACTTC; CDR3: CASSQGKGGGRSYEQYF; size: NA; V: TRBV4-2; J: TRBJ2-7; D: TRBD2
DNA: TGTGCCAGCAGTGTGAATCGGGCATCTGACGAGCAGTACTTC; CDR3: CASSVNRASDEQYF; size: few; V: TRBV2; J: TRBJ2-7; D: NA
DNA: TGTGCCAGCAGCTTACTACCGCTCTCTGGGGCCAACGTCCTGACTTTC; CDR3: CASSLLPLSGANVLTF; size: NA; V: TRBV11-3; J: TRBJ2-6; D: NA
DNA: TGTGCCAGCTCACCTACAGGGGGCGCGGAGACCCAGTACTTC; CDR3: CASSPTGGAETQYF; size: NA; V: TRBV18; J: TRBJ2-5; D: TRBD1
DNA: TGCGCCAGCAGCTTGCAGGGATCTAGCACAGATACGCAGTATTTT; CDR3: CASSLQGSSTDTQYF; size: NA; V: TRBV5-1; J: TRBJ2-3; D: NA
DNA: TGTGCCAGTAGTATAGTTAGTCGGAACACCGGGGAGCTGTTTTTT; CDR3: CASSIVSRNTGELFF; size: NA; V: TRBV19; J: TRBJ2-2; D: NA
DNA: TGTGCCAGCAGCTTAGATGGCAGGACCCAGTACTTC; CDR3: CASSLDGRTQYF; size: NA; V: TRBV7-8; J: TRBJ2-5; D: NA
DNA: TGTGCCAGCATCAGGGGCCTAGCCAAAAACATTCAGTACTTC; CDR3: CASIRGLAKNIQYF; size: NA; V: TRBV2; J: TRBJ2-4; D: NA
DNA: TGTGCCAGTAGTACCTACCATGGCTATGAGCAGTTCTTC; CDR3: CASSTYHGYEQFF; size: NA; V: TRBV19; J: TRBJ2-1; D: NA
DNA: TGCGCCAGCAGCCAAGATGTTTTGAAGGGGGGTAGGGGCTACACCTTC; CDR3: CASSQDVLKGGRGYTF; size: NA; V: TRBV4-1; J: TRBJ1-2; D: NA
DNA: TGTGCCAGCAGCTTACACGACAGGGTCTCCTACGAGCAGTACTTC; CDR3: CASSLHDRVSYEQYF; size: NA; V: TRBV7-2; J: TRBJ2-7; D: TRBD1
DNA: TGTGCCAGCAGTGAAAGACAGGGGACCTATGGCTACACCTTC; CDR3: CASSERQGTYGYTF; size: few; V: TRBV6-1; J: TRBJ1-2; D: TRBD1
DNA: TGTGCCAGAAGCGGATTTTGGACTAGCGGGTACACAGATACGCAGTATTTT; CDR3: CARSGFWTSGYTDTQYF; size: NA; V: TRBV5-3; J: TRBJ2-3; D: TRBD2
DNA: TGTGCCAGCAGTTCAGGGGGAGGTTGGGATGGCTACACCTTC; CDR3: CASSSGGGWDGYTF; size: NA; V: TRBV28; J: TRBJ1-2; D: TRBD1
DNA: TGTGCCAGCAGTGATAGGTTGGGGTCTACAGGGATAGACACTGAAGCTTTCTTT; CDR3: CASSDRLGSTGIDTEAFF; size: NA; V: TRBV6-1; J: TRBJ1-1; D: NA
DNA: TGTGCCAGCAGCCACGGTAGCGGCCAAGGAGAGCTGTTTTTT; CDR3: CASSHGSGQGELFF; size: once; V: TRBV4-2; J: TRBJ2-2; D: NA
DNA: TGTGCCAGCAGCTTAGGGGCTCACACTGAAGCTTTCTTT; CDR3: CASSLGAHTEAFF; size: NA; V: TRBV7-3; J: TRBJ1-1; D: NA
DNA: TGTGCCAGTAGTAGCAGGTACAATGAGCAGTTCTTC; CDR3: CASSSRYNEQFF; size: few; V: TRBV19; J: TRBJ2-1; D: NA